This T cell receptor (beta chain) was captured in a study of shared clonotypes between healthy human individuals. Assay used: immunoSEQ multiplex PCR; TCRdb lists only in-frame clones, some missing. Among hundreds of thousands of clones, about 82% were seen once, and the ten largest hold 10% to 15%. V was cut by 1 base and J by 4 bases, with 7 bases left in between. The germline V gene encodes CDR1 KGHSH and CDR2 LQKENI. The CDR3 consists of 14 residues. Nashville, Tennessee was home to all donors, each a Caucasian adult. V is TRBV18 and J is TRBJ2-2; TRBD2 might be the D (5 bases). The receptor's source is a woman between 40 and 50 years old in good health. Some clones in this sample may be carry-over from other donors' samples. Material for sequencing was PBMCs. CDR3 sequence reads: CASSPLGSTGELFF. CDR3 nucleotides: TGTGCCAGCTCACCACTAGGGAGCACCGGGGAGCTGTTTTTT.